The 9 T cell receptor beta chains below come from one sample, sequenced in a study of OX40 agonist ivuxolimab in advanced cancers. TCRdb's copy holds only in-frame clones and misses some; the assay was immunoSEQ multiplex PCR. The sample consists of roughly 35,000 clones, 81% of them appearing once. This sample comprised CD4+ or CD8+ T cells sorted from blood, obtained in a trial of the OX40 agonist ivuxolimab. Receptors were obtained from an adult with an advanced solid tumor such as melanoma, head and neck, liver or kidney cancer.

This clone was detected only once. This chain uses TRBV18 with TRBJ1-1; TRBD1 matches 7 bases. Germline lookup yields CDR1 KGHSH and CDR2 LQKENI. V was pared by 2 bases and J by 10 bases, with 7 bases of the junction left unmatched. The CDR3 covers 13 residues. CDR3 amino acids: CASSPDREGTAFF. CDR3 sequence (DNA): TGTGCCAGCTCACCAGACAGGGAAGGTACAGCTTTCTTT.

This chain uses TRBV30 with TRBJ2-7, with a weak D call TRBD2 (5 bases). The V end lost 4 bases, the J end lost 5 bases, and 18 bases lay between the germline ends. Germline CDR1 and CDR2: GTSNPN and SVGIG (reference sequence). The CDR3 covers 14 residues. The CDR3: CAWTLGGFSHEQYF. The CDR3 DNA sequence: TGTGCCTGGACCCTAGGAGGATTTAGCCACGAGCAGTACTTC. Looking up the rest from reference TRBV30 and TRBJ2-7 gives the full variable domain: SQTIHQWPATLVQPVGSPLSLECTVEGTSNPNLYWYRQAAGRGLQLLFYSVGIGQISSEVPQNLSASRPQDRQFILSSKKLLLSDSGFYLCAWTLGGFSHEQYFGPGTRLTVT.

The CDR3 spells CASSEGDAPYEQYF. In DNA form, the CDR3 reads TGCGCCAGCAGTGAGGGGGACGCCCCCTACGAGCAGTACTTC. V is TRBV10-1 and J is TRBJ2-7, with D tentatively TRBD1 or TRBD2 (5 bases each). This CDR3 has 14 amino acids. The V gene lost 2 bases and the J gene lost 2 bases, with 10 bases spanning the gap. Germline loops: CDR1 WNHNN, CDR2 SYGVQD (reference sequence).

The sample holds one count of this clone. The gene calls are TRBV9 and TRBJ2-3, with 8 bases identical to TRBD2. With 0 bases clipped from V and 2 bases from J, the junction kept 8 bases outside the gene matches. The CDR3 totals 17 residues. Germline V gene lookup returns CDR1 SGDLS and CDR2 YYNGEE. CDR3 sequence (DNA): TGTGCCAGCAGCGTAGCGGGGGGGCCTCCCAACACAGATACGCAGTATTTT. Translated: CASSVAGGPPNTDTQYF. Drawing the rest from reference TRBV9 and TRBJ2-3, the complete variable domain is DSGVTQTPKHLITATGQRVTLRCSPRSGDLSVYWYQQSLDQGLQFLIQYYNGEERAKGNILERFSAQQFPDLHSELNLSSLELGDSALYFCASSVAGGPPNTDTQYFGPGTRLTVL.

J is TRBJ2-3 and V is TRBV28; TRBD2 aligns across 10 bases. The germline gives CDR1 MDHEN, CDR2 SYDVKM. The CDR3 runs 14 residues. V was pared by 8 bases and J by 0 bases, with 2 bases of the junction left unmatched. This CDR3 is CASWTSGSTDTQYF. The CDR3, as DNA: TGTGCCAGCTGGACTAGCGGAAGCACAGATACGCAGTATTTT.

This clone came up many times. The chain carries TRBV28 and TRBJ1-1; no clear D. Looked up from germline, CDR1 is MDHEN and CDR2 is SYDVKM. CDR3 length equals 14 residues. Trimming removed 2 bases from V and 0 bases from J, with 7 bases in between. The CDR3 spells CASSLRPLNTEAFF. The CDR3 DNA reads TGTGCCAGCAGTTTACGTCCGTTGAACACTGAAGCTTTCTTT.

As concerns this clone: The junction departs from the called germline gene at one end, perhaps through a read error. CDR3 protein: CASSEEVLVAF. CDR3 nucleotides: TGTGCCAGCAGTGAAGAGGTGTTGGTGGCCTTC. This chain connects TRBV2 to TRBJ1-2; D ambiguous. Germline V lookup: CDR1 SNHLY, CDR2 FYNNEI. The length of the CDR3 is 11 residues.

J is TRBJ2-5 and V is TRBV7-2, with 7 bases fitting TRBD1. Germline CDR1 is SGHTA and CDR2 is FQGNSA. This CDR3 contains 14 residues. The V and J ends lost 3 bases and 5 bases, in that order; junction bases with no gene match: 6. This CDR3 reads CASSFRGPLETQYF. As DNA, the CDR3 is TGTGCCAGCAGCTTTAGGGGGCCTTTGGAGACCCAGTACTTC. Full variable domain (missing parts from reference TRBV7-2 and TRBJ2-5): GAGVSQSPSNKVTEKGKDVELRCDPISGHTALYWYRQSLGQGLEFLIYFQGNSAPDKSGLPSDRFSAERTGGSVSTLTIQRTQQEDSAVYLCASSFRGPLETQYFGPGTRLLVL.

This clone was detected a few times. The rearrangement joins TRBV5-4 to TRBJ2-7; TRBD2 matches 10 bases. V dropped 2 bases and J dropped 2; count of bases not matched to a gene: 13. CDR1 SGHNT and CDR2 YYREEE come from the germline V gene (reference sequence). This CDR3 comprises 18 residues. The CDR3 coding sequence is TGTGCCAGCAGCTTTCGAGATCCAGCGGGAGGGCCTACCTACGAGCAGTACTTC. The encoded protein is CASSFRDPAGGPTYEQYF.